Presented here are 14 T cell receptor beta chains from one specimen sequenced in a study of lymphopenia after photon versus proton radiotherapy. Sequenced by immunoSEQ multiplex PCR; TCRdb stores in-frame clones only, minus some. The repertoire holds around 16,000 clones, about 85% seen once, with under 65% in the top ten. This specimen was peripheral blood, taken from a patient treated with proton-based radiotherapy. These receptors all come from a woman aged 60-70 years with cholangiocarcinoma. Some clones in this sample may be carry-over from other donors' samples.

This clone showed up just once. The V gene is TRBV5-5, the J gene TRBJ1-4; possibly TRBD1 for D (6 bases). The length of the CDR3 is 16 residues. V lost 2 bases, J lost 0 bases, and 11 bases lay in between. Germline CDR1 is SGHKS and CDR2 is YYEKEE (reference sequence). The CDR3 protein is CASSFSNRATNEKLFF. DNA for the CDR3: TGTGCCAGCAGCTTCTCCAACAGGGCAACTAATGAAAAACTGTTTTTT.

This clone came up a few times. CDR3 loop: CASSPLTSGPYNEQFF. CDR3 nucleotides: TGTGCCAGCAGCCCCTTGACTAGCGGCCCGTACAATGAGCAGTTCTTC. This chain uses TRBV4-2 with TRBJ2-1, with TRBD2 matching over 9 bases. Germline V CDR1 and CDR2: LGHNA, YNFKEQ. With 4 bases clipped from V and 4 bases from J, the junction kept 8 bases outside the gene matches. This CDR3 comprises 16 residues.

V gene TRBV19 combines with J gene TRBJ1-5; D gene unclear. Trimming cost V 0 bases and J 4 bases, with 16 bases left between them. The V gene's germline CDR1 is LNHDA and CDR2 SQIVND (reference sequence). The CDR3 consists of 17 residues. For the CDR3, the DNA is TGTGCCAGTAGTATAGAAGGTACGGCGTTCGCGAATCAGCCCCAGCATTTT. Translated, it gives CASSIEGTAFANQPQHF.

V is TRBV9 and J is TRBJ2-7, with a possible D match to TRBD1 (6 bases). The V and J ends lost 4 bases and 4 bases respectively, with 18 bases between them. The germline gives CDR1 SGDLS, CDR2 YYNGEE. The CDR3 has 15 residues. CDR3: CASSPRWDNDYEQYF. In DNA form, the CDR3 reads TGTGCCAGCAGCCCCCGTTGGGACAACGATTACGAGCAGTACTTC.

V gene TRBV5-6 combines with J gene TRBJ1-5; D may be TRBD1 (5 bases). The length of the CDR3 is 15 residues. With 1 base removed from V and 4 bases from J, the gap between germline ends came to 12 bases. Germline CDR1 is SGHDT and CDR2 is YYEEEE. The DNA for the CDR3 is TGTGCCAGCAGCTTGTGGGGGGACCTAAATCAGCCCCAGCATTTT. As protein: CASSLWGDLNQPQHF.

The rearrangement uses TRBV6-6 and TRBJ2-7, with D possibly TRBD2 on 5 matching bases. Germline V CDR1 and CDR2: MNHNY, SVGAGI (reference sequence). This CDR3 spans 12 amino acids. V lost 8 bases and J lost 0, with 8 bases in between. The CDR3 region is CASRSGSYEQYF. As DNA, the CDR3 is TGTGCCAGCCGAAGCGGCTCCTACGAGCAGTACTTC.

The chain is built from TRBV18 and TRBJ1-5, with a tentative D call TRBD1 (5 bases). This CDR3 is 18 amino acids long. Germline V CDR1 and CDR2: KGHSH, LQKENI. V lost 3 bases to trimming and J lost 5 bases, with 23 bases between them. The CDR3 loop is CASSPGLGDPIGDQPQHF. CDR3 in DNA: TGTGCCAGCTCACCGGGGCTCGGAGACCCAATTGGGGATCAGCCCCAGCATTTT.

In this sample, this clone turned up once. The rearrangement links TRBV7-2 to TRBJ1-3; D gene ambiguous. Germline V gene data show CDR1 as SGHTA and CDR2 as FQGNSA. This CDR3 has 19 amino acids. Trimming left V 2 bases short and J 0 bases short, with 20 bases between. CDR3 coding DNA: TGTGCCAGCAGCTTAATGGTGACAATCCCCTTCAGCTCTGGAAACACCATATATTTT. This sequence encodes CASSLMVTIPFSSGNTIYF.

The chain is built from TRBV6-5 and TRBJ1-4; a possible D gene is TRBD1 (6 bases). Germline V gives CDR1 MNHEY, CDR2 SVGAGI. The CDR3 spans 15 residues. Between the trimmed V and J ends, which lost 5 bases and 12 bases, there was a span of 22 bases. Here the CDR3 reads CASSRVRTAGSQLFF. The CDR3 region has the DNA TGTGCCAGCAGTCGAGTCCGGACAGCCGGGAGCCAACTGTTTTTT.

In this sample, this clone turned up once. The CDR3 is CASSAAPPRSRGVAYIQYF. The CDR3 DNA follows: TGTGCCAGCAGCGCCGCCCCCCCACGCTCGCGGGGGGTGGCGTACATTCAGTACTTC. This chain links TRBV2 with TRBJ2-4; 8 bases agree with TRBD2. This CDR3 comprises 19 residues. In germline, CDR1 is SNHLY, CDR2 FYNNEI. V dropped 6 bases and J dropped 8; count of bases not matched to a gene: 24.

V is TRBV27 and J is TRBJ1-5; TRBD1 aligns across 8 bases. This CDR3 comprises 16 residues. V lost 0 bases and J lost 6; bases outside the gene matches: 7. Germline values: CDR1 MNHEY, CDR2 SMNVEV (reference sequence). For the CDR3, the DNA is TGTGCCAGCAGTTTATCGCCATCAGGGGGCGGTCAGCCCCAGCATTTT. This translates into CASSLSPSGGGQPQHF.

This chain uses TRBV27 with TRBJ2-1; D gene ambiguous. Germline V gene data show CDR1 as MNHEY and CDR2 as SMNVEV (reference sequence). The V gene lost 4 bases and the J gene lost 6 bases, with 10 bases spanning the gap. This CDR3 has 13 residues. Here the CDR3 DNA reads TGTGCCAGCAGTTCCAACCCCCTCAATGAGCAGTTCTTC. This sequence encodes CASSSNPLNEQFF.

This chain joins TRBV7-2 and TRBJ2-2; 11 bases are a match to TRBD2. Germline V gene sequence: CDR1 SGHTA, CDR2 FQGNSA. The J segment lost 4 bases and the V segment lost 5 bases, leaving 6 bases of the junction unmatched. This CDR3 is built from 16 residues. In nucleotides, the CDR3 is TGTGCCAGCAGCGATAGCGGGAGGGACCCCACCGGGGAGCTGTTTTTT. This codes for CASSDSGRDPTGELFF.

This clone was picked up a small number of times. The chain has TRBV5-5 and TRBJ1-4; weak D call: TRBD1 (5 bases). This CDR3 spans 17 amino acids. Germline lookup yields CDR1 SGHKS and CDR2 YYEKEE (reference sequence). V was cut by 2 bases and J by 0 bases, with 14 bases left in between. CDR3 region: CASSFFAPGTTNEKLFF. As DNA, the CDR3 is TGTGCCAGCAGCTTCTTCGCCCCAGGGACAACTAATGAAAAACTGTTTTTT. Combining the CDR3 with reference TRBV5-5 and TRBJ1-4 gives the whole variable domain DAGVTQSPTHLIKTRGQQVTLRCSPISGHKSVSWYQQVLGQGPQFIFQYYEKEERGRGNFPDRFSARQFPNYSSELNVNALLLGDSALYLCASSFFAPGTTNEKLFFGSGTQLSVL.